Here is one TCR beta chain with its context. This sample is drawn from a study of blood T cells in healthy people across ages. The CDR3 spans 12 residues. The V gene lost 6 bases and the J gene lost 5 bases, with 11 bases spanning the gap. From germline, CDR1 is SQVTM and CDR2 ANQGSEA. With a J-beta primer mix and a sample-barcoded 5' primer, a second PCR ran about 7 to 11 cycles. Each cDNA molecule received a tag from a template-switch adaptor that had 12 random nucleotides. TCRdb analysed the 5' RACE reads with MiXCR anew, one entry per CDR3 protein. The table lists 700,000 or so distinct CDR3 sequences, roughly 41% of them singletons, with around 32% in the top ten.

Specimen: blood. This receptor was identified in an elderly man in good health. The V call is TRBV29-1, the J call TRBJ2-1, with D hard to call. The CDR3 spells CSVGRRDNEQFF. DNA for the CDR3: TGCAGCGTCGGACGGAGAGACAATGAGCAGTTCTTC.